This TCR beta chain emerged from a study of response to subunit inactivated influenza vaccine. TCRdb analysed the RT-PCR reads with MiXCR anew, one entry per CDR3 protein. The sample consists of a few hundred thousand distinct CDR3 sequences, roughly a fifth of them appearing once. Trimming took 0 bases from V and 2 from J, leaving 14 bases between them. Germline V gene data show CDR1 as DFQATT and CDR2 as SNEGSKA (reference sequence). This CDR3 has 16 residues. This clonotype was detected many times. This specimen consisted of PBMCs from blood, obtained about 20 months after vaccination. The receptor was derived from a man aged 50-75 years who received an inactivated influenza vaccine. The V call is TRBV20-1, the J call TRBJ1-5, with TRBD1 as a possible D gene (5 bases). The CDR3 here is CSARDSGGVGNQPQHF. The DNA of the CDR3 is TGCAGTGCTAGAGATTCGGGGGGGGTGGGCAATCAGCCCCAGCATTTT.